Below are 18 T cell receptor beta chains sequenced from a single sample in a study of blood T cells in healthy people across ages. Together with a sample-barcoded 5' primer, a J-beta primer mix was included in a second PCR lasting about 7 to 11 cycles. One entry per CDR3 protein, called by TCRdb with MiXCR from the 5' RACE reads. The data contain roughly 930,000 distinct CDR3 sequences, around 48% of them seen just once; the ten biggest clones take up around 15%. The sequenced sample was blood. The source is a man under 40 in good health.

This clonotype was detected only a few times. The CDR3 nucleotides are TGCAGCGCAGCACAACCGAACACCGGGGAGCTGTTTTTT. As protein: CSAAQPNTGELFF. This chain uses TRBV29-1 with TRBJ2-2, with D unclear. The germline V and J ends were trimmed by 7 bases and 0 bases, with 9 bases remaining between them. Germline loops: CDR1 SQVTM, CDR2 ANQGSEA. The CDR3 sequence is 13 residues long.

The table lists this clonotype with a few counts. The CDR3 protein is CASSQGLGAGTDTQYF. The CDR3 DNA is TGCGCCAGCAGCCAAGGGCTGGGGGCCGGTACAGATACGCAGTATTTT. The rearrangement links TRBV4-1 to TRBJ2-3, with D perhaps TRBD1 (6 bases). Trimming cost V 1 base and J 3 bases, with 14 bases left between them. This CDR3 is built from 16 residues. Germline V gene lookup returns CDR1 MGHRA and CDR2 YSYEKL.

This clonotype came up a few times. V and J are TRBV4-1 and TRBJ2-7, with no clear D. V shed 11 bases and J shed 1 base, with 18 bases lying between them. This CDR3 has 14 residues. Germline-derived CDR1 and CDR2 are MGHRA and YSYEKL. This CDR3 is CAAAPAPTSYEQYF. CDR3 DNA sequence: TGCGCCGCTGCCCCAGCCCCGACATCCTACGAGCAGTACTTC.

The chain carries TRBV20-1 and TRBJ1-1, with D tentatively TRBD1 (5 bases). This CDR3 contains 15 residues. The V and J ends lost 3 bases and 3 bases respectively, with 17 bases between them. CDR1 DFQATT and CDR2 SNEGSKA come from the germline V gene (reference sequence). The CDR3 nucleotides are TGCAGTGCTAGGGACCCCGTGATGGGGCACACTGAAGCTTTCTTT. The encoded protein is CSARDPVMGHTEAFF.

V usage is TRBV7-9 and J usage is TRBJ1-6; D is undetermined. CDR3 size: 17 residues. Germline-derived CDR1 and CDR2 are SEHNR and FQNEAQ (reference sequence). Trimming removed 4 bases at V and 5 bases at J, with 18 bases between. CDR3 sequence (DNA): TGTGCCAGCAGCTCGGACGGCCGCCCGGCGCATAATTCACCCCTCCACTTT. Translated, it gives CASSSDGRPAHNSPLHF.

This clonotype appeared a few times. This chain links TRBV12-3 or TRBV12-4 with TRBJ2-3, with 11 bases lining up with TRBD2. V shed 6 bases, J shed 7 bases, and the junction held 12 bases outside the gene matches. There are 16 residues in the CDR3. This CDR3 is CASSRGLAGGPNTQYF. CDR3 coding DNA: TGTGCCAGCAGCAGAGGACTAGCGGGCGGTCCCAATACGCAGTATTTT.

This clonotype has only a few counts. The rearrangement uses TRBV7-9 and TRBJ1-5; tentatively, D is TRBD1 (6 bases). This CDR3 spans 13 amino acids. Between the trimmed V and J ends, which lost 2 bases and 5 bases, there was a span of 7 bases. In germline, CDR1 is SEHNR, CDR2 FQNEAQ (reference sequence). The CDR3 loop reads CASSLSGDQPQHF. In DNA, the CDR3 is TGTGCCAGCAGCTTATCAGGGGATCAGCCCCAGCATTTT.

This clonotype was detected ten times or more. This sequence joins TRBV12-3 or TRBV12-4 and TRBJ1-6, with 8 bases aligning to TRBD1. The CDR3 has 12 residues. The J segment lost 9 bases and the V segment lost 6 bases, leaving 1 base of the junction unmatched. CDR3 residues: CASRQGVSPLHF. The CDR3 bases are TGTGCCAGCAGACAGGGGGTTTCACCCCTCCACTTT.

This rearrangement joins TRBV6-1 to TRBJ2-6; D is perhaps TRBD1 (6 bases). From germline, CDR1 is MNHNS and CDR2 SASEGT. The V and J ends lost 5 bases and 1 base respectively, with 15 bases between them. The CDR3 is 17 residues long. The CDR3 loop is CASSRLTGVSGANVLTF. The CDR3 DNA is TGTGCCAGCAGTCGGTTGACAGGCGTATCTGGGGCCAACGTCCTGACTTTC.

This clonotype was seen more than once but under ten times. The genes are TRBV4-1 and TRBJ1-1, with D maybe TRBD1 (5 bases). Germline CDR1 is MGHRA and CDR2 is YSYEKL. The CDR3 length is 15 residues. V gave up 0 bases and J gave up 2 bases, with 10 bases separating them. CDR3 bases: TGCGCCAGCAGCCAAGATAGGGGCAGCAACACTGAAGCTTTCTTT. Protein sequence: CASSQDRGSNTEAFF.

This sequence joins TRBV10-2 and TRBJ2-1; possibly TRBD2 for D (6 bases). Germline CDR1 is WSHSY and CDR2 is SAAADI. The CDR3 extends over 13 amino acids. V lost 7 bases and J lost 7, with 14 bases in between. CDR3 bases: TGCGCCAGCATGGTTAGCGGTGGTAATGAGCAGTTCTTC. This translates into CASMVSGGNEQFF.

A note on this clonotype: A much larger clone differs from this one at a single base, so this may be a read error. The gene calls are TRBV7-9 and TRBJ2-7; D gene unclear. V shed 2 bases and J shed 7 bases, with 15 bases lying between them. The CDR3 is 14 amino acids. Germline V gene lookup returns CDR1 SEHNR and CDR2 FQNEAQ (reference sequence). In DNA, the CDR3 is TGTGCCAGCAGCTTAAACGGAAAGTACAATGAGCAGTACTTC. It codes for CASSLNGKYNEQYF.

This clonotype came up a few times. This rearrangement joins TRBV28 to TRBJ2-7; D is tentatively TRBD1 or TRBD2 (6 bases each). The germline CDR1 and CDR2 sequences are MDHEN and SYDVKM. The CDR3 runs 14 residues. Deletions cut 3 bases from V and 2 bases from J, with 11 bases between. CDR3 sequence reads: CASSLGGDTYEQYF. The CDR3 nucleotides read TGTGCCAGCAGTTTGGGCGGGGACACCTACGAGCAGTACTTC.

CDR3 nucleotides: TGTGCCAGCAGTGGGAAGGAGCAGTTCTTC. The encoded protein is CASSGKEQFF. V and J are TRBV7-2 and TRBJ2-1, with D unclear. Looked up from germline, CDR1 is SGHTA and CDR2 is FQGNSA. This CDR3 comprises 10 residues. Trimming left V 6 bases short and J 10 bases short, with 7 bases between.

The rearrangement joins TRBV7-2 to TRBJ2-7; no reliable D call. Germline V gene data show CDR1 as SGHTA and CDR2 as FQGNSA. The CDR3 has 15 residues. V lost 1 base and J 2 bases, leaving 12 bases between the germline ends. CDR3 in amino acids: CASSLVDPTPYEQYF. CDR3 in DNA: TGTGCCAGCAGCTTAGTGGACCCAACCCCCTACGAGCAGTACTTC.

The rearrangement joins TRBV5-1 to TRBJ2-5; D may be TRBD2 (5 bases). Judging by the DNA end, TRBJ2-7 fits better; the J call may be wrong. This CDR3 is 13 amino acids long. Germline assignment: CDR1 SGHRS and CDR2 YFSETQ. In nucleotides, the CDR3 is TGCGCCAGCAGCTCTAGGACTTACGGCGAGCAGTACTTC. It encodes CASSSRTYGEQYF.

V and J are TRBV7-2 and TRBJ2-7, with 8 bases fitting TRBD1. The DNA end lines up better with TRBJ2-5; the J call may be wrong. There are 14 residues in the CDR3. CDR1 is SGHTA and CDR2 is FQGNSA in the germline V gene. The CDR3 DNA reads as TGTGCCAGCAGCACGGGACAGGTCTTTGAGACCCAGTACTTC. As protein: CASSTGQVFETQYF.

This chain uses TRBV29-1 with TRBJ2-4; D not resolved. The CDR3 is 9 amino acids. Trimming left V 4 bases short and J 14 bases short, with 9 bases between. CDR1 is SQVTM, CDR2 ANQGSEA, per germline. CDR3: CSVGEPEYF. DNA for the CDR3: TGCAGCGTTGGAGAGCCAGAGTACTTC.